The rows below give T cell receptor beta chains drawn from one sample of a study of vaccination and CD4 T cells after COVID-19. One entry per CDR3 protein, called by TCRdb with MiXCR from the PCR reads. The sample consists of a few thousand distinct CDR3 sequences, 68% of them appearing once. What these receptors recognize is not known. Sequenced sample: CD4+ T cells from blood, cultured in vitro. These receptors all come from a human donor who had recovered from COVID-19. Each CDR3 is given with its conserved first and last residue.

j_call | v_call | cdr3_aa
TRBJ1-1 | TRBV7-9 | CASTPSGGTEAFF
TRBJ1-5 | TRBV6-1 | CASTPTATSNQPQHF
TRBJ1-1 | TRBV6-1 | CASRAVFGGNTEAFF
TRBJ2-5 | TRBV5-1 | CASSLATGETQYF
TRBJ1-5 | TRBV28 | CASSWGQSINQPQHF
TRBJ2-7 | TRBV2 | CASCLAGVSYEQYF
TRBJ1-2 | TRBV20-1 | CSAGGRFNYGYTF
TRBJ1-1 | TRBV11-1 | CASSPDRGRSEAFF
TRBJ1-6 | TRBV7-2 | CASSLVGRTGNSPLHF
TRBJ1-2 | TRBV5-5 | CASSLDSPLYGYTF
TRBJ1-5 | TRBV20-1 | CSARDGATANQPQHF
TRBJ1-6 | TRBV11-3 | CASSFGGGDNSPLHF
TRBJ2-7 | TRBV20-1 | CSAPLAGKSYEQYF
TRBJ1-1 | TRBV5-4 | CASSSLGGDTEAFF
TRBJ1-1 | TRBV20-1 | CSAIDSLTEAFF
TRBJ2-1 | TRBV11-2 | CASSLTSPRVQFF
TRBJ2-7 | TRBV7-3 | CASSPDGLGPYEQYF
TRBJ2-6 | TRBV15 | CATSRDRASGANVLTF
TRBJ1-2 | TRBV20-1 | CSARGEGRYTF
TRBJ1-2 | TRBV6-1 | CASSSLRGFNDYGYTF
TRBJ1-5 | TRBV6-1 | CASSGGRSQHF
TRBJ1-6 | TRBV20-1 | CSAPGQGFSSPLHF
TRBJ1-2 | TRBV20-1 | CSAGGGRYGYTF
TRBJ2-1 | TRBV10-3 | CAISDNTLAYNEQFF
TRBJ2-5 | TRBV27 | CASSRATQETQYF
TRBJ1-6 | TRBV4-1 | CASSQTDRGAYNSPLHF
TRBJ1-6 | TRBV20-1 | CSALQTENLNSPLHF
TRBJ1-6 | TRBV7-8 | CASSLTRDRNSPLHF
TRBJ1-2 | TRBV4-1 | CASSQMTQGQNYGYTF
TRBJ1-2 | TRBV7-9 | CASSKMEGAGGYTF
TRBJ2-7 | TRBV10-3 | CAISGGDRVNYEQYF
TRBJ1-2 | TRBV18 | CASSLGEQGRYTF
TRBJ1-2 | TRBV5-1 | CASSLNAGGNYGYTF
TRBJ1-5 | TRBV6-1 | CASSRAGQPQHF
TRBJ2-1 | TRBV7-2 | CASSLEYSRLGEQFF
TRBJ2-7 | TRBV7-9 | CASSKYSATTVYEQYF
TRBJ1-1 | TRBV7-3 | CASSLSTEAFF
TRBJ2-3 | TRBV10-3 | CAISEGSTDTQYF
TRBJ2-7 | TRBV10-3 | CAISGGDQRSYEQYF
TRBJ1-2 | TRBV20-1 | CSARPTGTWGYTF
TRBJ1-1 | TRBV28 | CASNIQGYTEAFF
TRBJ2-7 | TRBV6-1 | CASSPGLSAYEQYF
TRBJ2-7 | TRBV6-1 | CASRDDRGGPYEQYF
TRBJ1-1 | TRBV6-1 | CASSDRPMNTEAFF
TRBJ2-7 | TRBV5-6 | CASSFNSDEQYF
TRBJ1-2 | TRBV10-3 | CAISLGQSAYGYTF
TRBJ1-1 | TRBV5-4 | CASSLGRINTEAFF
TRBJ1-6 | TRBV10-3 | CAISESTGISPLHF
TRBJ1-1 | TRBV6-5 | CASSYGRRQGGTEAFF
TRBJ2-7 | TRBV20-1 | CSARSPNSYEQYF
TRBJ2-7 | TRBV6-1 | CASSRLGTDYEQYF
TRBJ1-2 | TRBV29-1 | CSVEGTNYGYTF
TRBJ1-5 | TRBV18 | CASSIDRDQPQHF
TRBJ1-2 | TRBV18 | CASSLQGQHYGYTF
TRBJ1-6 | TRBV6-1 | CASSEHWGAISPLHF
TRBJ2-1 | TRBV6-1 | CASRWTSGGRNEQFF
TRBJ1-2 | TRBV28 | CASSFPGQGPISGYTF